The rows below give T cell receptor beta chains drawn from one sample of a study of T cell responses to AZD1222 COVID-19 vaccine. Sequenced by immunoSEQ multiplex PCR; TCRdb stores in-frame clones only, minus some. The sample consists of some 47,000 clones, 65% to 85% of them appearing once. Specimen: peripheral blood, collected on day 0 of AZD1222 vaccination. These receptors were taken from an adult in good health. Each CDR3 is given without its conserved first and last residue. Size is omitted from some rows. Given values are once, few, many or a class for expanded clones.

V: TRBV7-2
size: NA
J: TRBJ2-3
CDR3: ASSSGGLGTDTQY

V: TRBV11-1
size: NA
J: TRBJ2-7
CDR3: ASSRDSPSSYEQY

V: TRBV28
size: NA
J: TRBJ1-5
CDR3: ASSPSDRNQPQH

V: TRBV20-1
size: NA
J: TRBJ2-7
CDR3: SASVAGGRY

V: TRBV27
size: NA
J: TRBJ1-4
CDR3: ASSPPRGKLF

V: TRBV2
size: NA
J: TRBJ2-7
CDR3: ASSPPPYEQY

V: TRBV7-9
size: few
J: TRBJ1-5
CDR3: ASSPQGWNQPQH

V: TRBV7-2
size: NA
J: TRBJ2-1
CDR3: ASSPPYYNEQF

V: TRBV28
size: once
J: TRBJ2-1
CDR3: ASRDSGLAGLNNEQF

V: TRBV18
size: once
J: TRBJ1-1
CDR3: ASSLLPQATEAF

V: TRBV12-3/TRBV12-4
size: NA
J: TRBJ2-7
CDR3: ASSPYREQY

V: TRBV7-9
size: NA
J: TRBJ1-5
CDR3: ASSTGTGNQPQH